Listed below are T cell receptor beta chains from one sample, sequenced in a study of STAT3 mutations in large granular lymphocyte leukemia. Produced via immunoSEQ multiplex PCR; TCRdb's table is partial and in-frame only. Seen here are about 5,400 clones, roughly 50% observed once, and the top ten hold 58%. The sequencing input was peripheral blood mononuclear cells. Receptors originate from a woman between 70 and 85 years old with T-cell large granular lymphocyte leukemia. Some clones in this sample may be carry-over from other donors' samples. CDR3s include the opening cysteine and the closing phenylalanine or tryptophan. The D gene is left open where the match is weak. Size tells how often a clone was seen (once, few, many) or the class of an expanded clone, and some rows leave it out.

>.|TRBJ2-2|.|TRBV7-9
TGTGCCAGCAGCTCCCCCTTAGGGAGGCAGACCGGGGAGCTGTTTTTT
CASSSPLGRQTGELFF
>TRBD1|TRBJ2-3|.|TRBV11-3
TGTGCCAGCAGCCCGGGACAGCTAGTCACAGATACGCAGTATTTT
CASSPGQLVTDTQYF
>TRBD2|TRBJ2-5|.|TRBV18
TGTGCCAGCTCACCGGGGACTAGCGGGAAGGAGACCCAGTACTTC
CASSPGTSGKETQYF
>.|TRBJ2-7|.|TRBV30
TGTGCCTGGAGTCGGGACGCCGAAAGACGAAAGCGGTTC
CAWSRDAERRKRF
>TRBD1|TRBJ1-5|.|TRBV29-1
TGCAGCGTCGCCGTAGGTCGGACAGGGAATCAGCCCCAGCATTTT
CSVAVGRTGNQPQHF
>TRBD1|TRBJ1-5|.|TRBV5-1
TGCGCCAGCAGCTCTGGGACAGTCAATCAGCCCCAGCATTTT
CASSSGTVNQPQHF
>.|TRBJ2-5|few|TRBV5-4
TGTGCCAGCAGCTTGACAGGGAGGATGGCGGAGACCCAGTACTTC
CASSLTGRMAETQYF
>.|TRBJ1-2|once|TRBV15
TGTGCCACCAGCAGAGCCAACGGAAACTATGGCTACACCTTC
CATSRANGNYGYTF
>.|TRBJ1-2|few|TRBV6-1
TGTGCCAGCAGCTTTACAGGGAACTATGGCTACACCTTC
CASSFTGNYGYTF
>TRBD1|TRBJ2-1|.|TRBV18
TGTGCCAGCTCACGACAGGGGGCCAATGAGCAGTTCTTC
CASSRQGANEQFF
>.|TRBJ2-7|medium-sized|TRBV5-4
TGTGCCAGCAGCTTGTATGACTCGGGTTCTCTCGAGCAGTACTTC
CASSLYDSGSLEQYF
>.|TRBJ1-2|medium-sized|TRBV27
TGTGCCAGCAGTTCTCACAGCTTCTATGGCTACACCTTC
CASSSHSFYGYTF
>.|TRBJ1-5|.|TRBV27
TGTGCCAGCAGTTTGGGACCAAATCAGCCCCAGCATTTT
CASSLGPNQPQHF
>.|TRBJ2-1|few|TRBV18
TGTGCCAGCTCACCAGGGGTCCAGCAGTTCTTC
CASSPGVQQFF
>.|TRBJ1-1|.|TRBV30
TGTGCCTGGAGTGTGCGAGGCACTGAAGCTTTCTTT
CAWSVRGTEAFF
>.|TRBJ2-5|.|TRBV30
TGTGCCTGGAGTCTCACCCGGGGTAGCGTCCCACAAGAGACCCAGTACTTC
CAWSLTRGSVPQETQYF
>.|TRBJ1-1|.|TRBV5-1
TGCGCCAGCAGCTTGGAGGGGGGAGAGAACACTGAAGCTTTCTTT
CASSLEGGENTEAFF
>.|TRBJ2-3|.|TRBV5-6
TGTGCCAGCGGTAGGGGACCTACCCCAGATACGCAGTATTTT
CASGRGPTPDTQYF
>TRBD2|TRBJ2-7|.|TRBV10-3
TGTGCCATCAGGACTAGCGCAGACTCCTACGAGCAGTACTTC
CAIRTSADSYEQYF
>.|TRBJ1-1|.|TRBV30
TGTGCCTGGAGTCGGGGGACCAACACTGAAGCTTTCTTT
CAWSRGTNTEAFF
>.|TRBJ1-3|.|TRBV5-4
TGTGCCAGCAGCTTACAGGGAGCAAGTGGAAACACCATATATTTT
CASSLQGASGNTIYF
>.|TRBJ2-5|.|TRBV30
TGTGCCTGGAGTGTAGGGGACCACACAACGACCCAGTACTTC
CAWSVGDHTTTQYF
>.|TRBJ1-2|.|TRBV6-5
TGTGCCACGGCCGGTGGTGCAGCGACTAACTATGGCTACACCTTC
CATAGGAATNYGYTF
>.|TRBJ2-1|.|TRBV5-1
TGCGCCAGCAGCTTGGCAGACTCTGATGAGCAGTTCTTC
CASSLADSDEQFF
>.|TRBJ1-1|once|TRBV29-1
TGCAGCGTTGACCGGAGCGAGAACACTGAAGCTTTCTTT
CSVDRSENTEAFF
>.|TRBJ2-7|few|TRBV7-9
TGTGCCAGCAGCCCTCTCTCTGGCCAGTCGACCTACGAGCAGTACTTC
CASSPLSGQSTYEQYF
>TRBD1|TRBJ2-7|few|TRBV30
TGTGCGGGCGGGACAGGGACATACGAGCAGTACTTC
CAGGTGTYEQYF
>TRBD2|TRBJ2-7|.|TRBV5-1
TGCGCCAGCAGCTTGGATAGGGGTGGTAGCGGGGGCGAGCAGTACTTC
CASSLDRGGSGGEQYF
>.|TRBJ2-3|.|TRBV30
TGTGCCTGGAGTGTAGGGGTAGCGGATGCGGGGGATACGCAGTATTTT
CAWSVGVADAGDTQYF
>TRBD1|TRBJ2-1|.|TRBV18
TGTGCCAGCTCCTTATCAGGGGGCACACGGAATGAGCAGTTCTTC
CASSLSGGTRNEQFF
>.|TRBJ1-5|few|TRBV6-1
TGTGCCAGCAGTCCAGACACAAATCAGCCCCAGCATTTT
CASSPDTNQPQHF
>TRBD2|TRBJ2-1|.|TRBV30
TGTGCCTGGAGAGCGCGGGAGTACAATGAGCAGTTCTTC
CAWRAREYNEQFF
>.|TRBJ2-5|.|TRBV5-1
TGCGCCAGCAGCTTACGGAGGCCCCAAGAGACCCAGTACTTC
CASSLRRPQETQYF
>.|TRBJ1-2|.|TRBV9
TGTGCCAGCAGCGTAGAGAGGGATAGCTATGGCTACACCTTC
CASSVERDSYGYTF
>TRBD1|TRBJ1-2|large|TRBV5-1
TGCGCCAGCAGCTTTGGCAGGGGGAATGGCTACACCTTC
CASSFGRGNGYTF
>.|TRBJ2-7|.|TRBV30
TGTGCCTGGAGTTCATCGGGACCCTACGAGCAGTACTTC
CAWSSSGPYEQYF
>.|TRBJ2-7|.|TRBV27
TGTGCCAGCACCGTCAGCGGTTCAGGTGAGCAGTACTTC
CASTVSGSGEQYF
>TRBD1|TRBJ1-1|.|TRBV7-9
TGTGCCAGCAGCACAGGACAGGGCGTTGCTGAAGCTTTCTTT
CASSTGQGVAEAFF
>.|TRBJ1-4|medium-sized|TRBV6-6
TGTGCCAGCAGAGGTTCCACCGGGATGAGTGAAAAACTGTTTTTT
CASRGSTGMSEKLFF
>.|TRBJ1-2|few|TRBV18
TGTGCCAGCTCACCATCCGTAGGGAATGGCTACACCTTC
CASSPSVGNGYTF
>.|TRBJ2-3|.|TRBV29-1
TGCAGCGTTGCCCCGACAAGTGGCACAGATACGCAGTATTTT
CSVAPTSGTDTQYF
>.|TRBJ2-7|hyperexpanded|TRBV18
TGTGCCAGCTCACCCGAAATGGTCGAGCAGTACTTC
CASSPEMVEQYF
>TRBD1|TRBJ1-2|medium-sized|TRBV5-6
TGTGCCAGCAGCTCGTTACAGGGGGCAAGGTATGGCTACACCTTC
CASSSLQGARYGYTF
>TRBD1|TRBJ2-1|.|TRBV5-1
TGCGCCAGCAGCATATTGAGGGGGACAGGGGATAGGAATGAGCAGTTCTTC
CASSILRGTGDRNEQFF
>.|TRBJ2-1|few|TRBV5-1
TGCGCCAGCAGCTACATTGATGAGCAGTTCTTC
CASSYIDEQFF
>.|TRBJ1-2|once|TRBV4-3
TGCGCCAGCAGCCAGGGCGGGGGGGGCGATGGCTACACCTTC
CASSQGGGGDGYTF